The source of this T cell receptor (beta chain) is a study of OX40 agonist ivuxolimab in advanced cancers. For the study at large: Ivuxolimab, an agonistic anti-OX40 (CD134) antibody, was given to patients. Of the patients, three showed partial responses, one with hepatocellular carcinoma and two with cutaneous melanoma. Study-level results: A proportion of nonresponders additionally exhibited low normalized T-cell clonal expansion. More expanded clones were found, on average, in CD8+ than in CD4+ T cells.

The repertoire was sequenced with immunoSEQ multiplex PCR; TCRdb's copy has only in-frame clones and lacks some. The top ten hold 10% to 13% of the sample, which has tens of thousands of clones, 90% seen once. The V and J ends lost 6 bases and 8 bases respectively, with 17 bases between them. The CDR3 is 14 amino acids. Germline values: CDR1 SGHTA, CDR2 FQGNSA. About this clone: What it binds is unknown.

The J gene is TRBJ2-1, the V gene TRBV7-2; tentatively, D is TRBD2 (7 bases). This receptor was obtained from an adult with an advanced solid tumor such as melanoma, head and neck, liver or kidney cancer. The sample here was CD4+ or CD8+ T cells sorted from blood, taken in a trial of the OX40 agonist ivuxolimab. The CDR3 spells CASRLVGGAHEQFF. The CDR3 bases are TGTGCCAGCAGGTTGGTGGGGGGGGCCCATGAGCAGTTCTTC.